This entry concerns a single TCR beta chain. This sample stems from a study of CD8+ T cells in alopecia areata. Investigators isolated RNA and reverse transcribed it into cDNA to act as the sequencing template. The method was immunoSEQ multiplex PCR; TCRdb's version includes in-frame clones alone and lacks a portion of them. Of about 30,000 clones in the sample, 62% were seen once. The CDR3 loop spans 15 amino acids. Trimming at V came to 0 bases and at J to 4 bases, leaving 4 bases not matched to a gene. CDR1 and CDR2 from the germline V gene are SGDLS and YYNGEE. The chain combines TRBV9 with TRBJ1-5; 7 bases map to TRBD1. The sample taken for sequencing was NKG2D-high CD8+ T cells sorted from blood. The TCR was taken from a human donor with alopecia areata. The CDR3 nucleotides read TGTGCCAGCAGCGTAGGGGGACAGCTTAATCAGCCCCAGCATTTT. It encodes CASSVGGQLNQPQHF.